This T cell receptor beta chain was documented in a study of cytomegalovirus exposure and HLA in healthy donors. Profiled with immunoSEQ multiplex PCR; TCRdb holds only in-frame clones, not every one. The table lists over 200,000 clones, approximately 86% of them singletons. Germline CDR1 reads SGHRS; CDR2 reads YFSETQ. The V end was cut by 1 base, the J end by 4 bases, with 17 bases between. This CDR3 region has 16 residues. The sequenced sample was PBMCs. This TCR came from a woman younger than 35 in good health and CMV-seronegative. The chain employs TRBV5-1 and TRBJ2-5; D is perhaps TRBD1 (6 bases). CDR3 DNA sequence: TGCGCCAGCAGCTTGCTCCCTCCAGGGGCCAGAGAGACCCAGTACTTC. It translates to CASSLLPPGARETQYF.